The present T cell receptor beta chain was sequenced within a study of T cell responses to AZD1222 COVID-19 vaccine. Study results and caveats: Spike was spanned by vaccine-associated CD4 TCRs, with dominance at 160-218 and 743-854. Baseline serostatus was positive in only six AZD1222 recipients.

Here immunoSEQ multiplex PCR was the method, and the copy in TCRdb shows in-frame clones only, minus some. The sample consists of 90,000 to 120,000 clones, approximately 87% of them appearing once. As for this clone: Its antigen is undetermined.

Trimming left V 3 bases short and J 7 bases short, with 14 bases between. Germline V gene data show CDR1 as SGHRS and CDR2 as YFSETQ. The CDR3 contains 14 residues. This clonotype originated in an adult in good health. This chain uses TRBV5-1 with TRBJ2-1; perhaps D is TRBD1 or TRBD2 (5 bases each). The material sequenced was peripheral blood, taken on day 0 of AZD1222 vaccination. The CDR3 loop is CASSSTGGSNEQFF. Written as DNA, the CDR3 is TGCGCCAGCAGCTCTACTGGGGGATCTAATGAGCAGTTCTTC.